This T cell receptor beta chain appears in the sequencing data of a study of blood T cells in healthy people across ages. Findings and caveats of the study: More naive CD4+ cells and higher diversity were found in long-lived than in aged donors. The recorded TCR beta diversity per million T cells decreased in a roughly linear manner with age.

This clonotype came up a few times. What it recognizes is unknown. Each donor had around 9.8 milliliters of peripheral blood drawn. Primed by a sample-barcoded 5' primer and a J-beta primer mix, a second PCR proceeded for roughly 6 to 12 cycles. Each cDNA molecule carried a tag from a template-switch adaptor that contained 12 random nucleotides. MiXCR, run by TCRdb on the 5' RACE reads, gives a single entry per CDR3 protein. The data contain 1.5 million to 2 million distinct CDR3 sequences, 28% of them singletons. This clonotype was obtained from a woman aged 25 to 39 in good health. Sequenced input: blood.

The CDR3 nucleotides are TGTGCCAGCAGCCTGCCGACAGGGAGCGAAAAACTGTTTTTT. Protein sequence: CASSLPTGSEKLFF. The chain recombines TRBV7-2 with TRBJ1-4, with 7 bases fitting TRBD1. Per germline, CDR1 SGHTA and CDR2 FQGNSA. With V trimmed by 5 bases and J by 8 bases, 8 bases remained unmatched. The CDR3 spans 14 residues.